One sample yielded the 11 T cell receptor beta chains listed below, sequenced in a study of T cells after yellow fever vaccination. TCRdb reanalysed the 5' RACE reads using MiXCR and keeps one entry per CDR3 protein. This sample has some 670,000 distinct CDR3 sequences, with roughly 12% found just once. The sequencing used PBMCs, collected on the day of the yellow fever booster vaccination. All receptors derive from a young man who received the YFV17D yellow fever vaccine.

A few counts support this clonotype. This chain joins TRBV6-1 and TRBJ1-5; D might be TRBD1 (6 bases). V was cut by 6 bases and J by 0 bases, with 21 bases left in between. Germline lookup yields CDR1 MNHNS and CDR2 SASEGT. The CDR3 covers 18 residues. For the CDR3, the DNA is TGTGCCAGCAGCACGTTGGGGGCAAGGGATTATAGCAATCAGCCCCAGCATTTT. It yields the protein CASSTLGARDYSNQPQHF.

This clonotype was detected only a few times. The chain is built from TRBV20-1 and TRBJ2-5; TRBD2 aligns across 8 bases. This CDR3 comprises 14 residues. Trimming removed 3 bases from V and 6 bases from J; junction bases left unmatched: 9. CDR1 is DFQATT, CDR2 SNEGSKA, per germline (reference sequence). CDR3 loop: CSASDVGSGKTQYF. In DNA, the CDR3 is TGCAGTGCTAGTGATGTTGGTAGCGGGAAGACCCAGTACTTC.

Only a few counts were recorded for this clonotype. The chain employs TRBV20-1 and TRBJ2-5; 13 bases align to TRBD2. With V trimmed by 5 bases and J by 4 bases, 4 bases remained unmatched. The CDR3 consists of 14 residues. Germline CDR1 DFQATT, CDR2 SNEGSKA (reference sequence). The CDR3 DNA sequence: TGCAGTGCTTGGACTAGCGGGAGTGTAGAGACCCAGTACTTC. It is translated as CSAWTSGSVETQYF.

This clonotype turned up a few times. The rearrangement joins TRBV20-1 to TRBJ2-5; TRBD1 aligns across 7 bases. CDR3 length equals 14 residues. Trimming at V came to 4 bases and at J to 0 bases, leaving 5 bases not matched to a gene. The V gene's germline CDR1 is DFQATT and CDR2 SNEGSKA (reference sequence). This CDR3 is CSATGTVNQETQYF. The CDR3 DNA is TGCAGTGCTACTGGGACAGTCAACCAAGAGACCCAGTACTTC.

This clonotype turned up a few times. The rearrangement links TRBV5-4 to TRBJ2-3, with D possibly TRBD2 on 6 matching bases. V lost 6 bases and J lost 6, with 17 bases in between. Per germline, CDR1 SGHNT and CDR2 YYREEE (reference sequence). The CDR3 totals 14 residues. CDR3 amino acids: CASTERGGSDTQYF. CDR3 DNA: TGTGCCAGCACCGAACGAGGAGGGAGTGATACGCAGTATTTT.

The chain has TRBV7-8 and TRBJ2-3, with D perhaps TRBD2 (6 bases). V was shortened by 3 bases and J by 4 bases, with 11 bases between the two germline ends. The CDR3 runs to 14 residues. The germline CDR1 and CDR2 sequences are SGHVS and FQNEAQ. The CDR3 protein is CASSFRRESDTQYF. The DNA for the CDR3 is TGTGCCAGCAGCTTTAGGAGGGAATCAGATACGCAGTATTTT.

The J gene is TRBJ2-5, the V gene TRBV7-9; D not certain. CDR1 SEHNR and CDR2 FQNEAQ come from the germline V gene (reference sequence). This CDR3 contains 13 residues. V dropped 4 bases and J dropped 0 bases, with 6 bases sitting between them. The CDR3 sequence: CASSSWNQETQYF. CDR3 coding DNA: TGTGCCAGCAGCTCATGGAACCAAGAGACCCAGTACTTC.

This clonotype occurred a few times. The genes are TRBV5-1 and TRBJ2-7; 10 nucleotides align to TRBD2. The CDR3 totals 18 residues. Germline CDR1 is SGHRS and CDR2 is YFSETQ. Germline trimming cut 0 bases from V and 7 bases from J; bases unmatched to any gene: 16. CDR3 residues: CASSLGLAGALRPGEQYF. The CDR3 coding sequence is TGCGCCAGCAGCTTGGGGCTAGCGGGAGCCCTCCGCCCTGGGGAGCAGTACTTC.

Concerning this clonotype: This may arise from a read error, as a much more abundant clone is one base away. This rearrangement joins TRBV20-1 to TRBJ1-5; 8 positions agree with TRBD1. Germline-derived CDR1 and CDR2 are DFQATT and SNEGSKA (reference sequence). The CDR3 spans 19 residues. CDR3 coding DNA: TGCTGTGCTAGAGAGCTTGACAGGGGAGTGCAAAAAGACAATCAGCCCCAGCATTTT. This encodes CCARELDRGVQKDNQPQHF.

The V and J genes are TRBV7-9 and TRBJ2-3; D may be TRBD1 or TRBD2 (7 bases each). The CDR3 extends over 15 amino acids. V was pared by 3 bases and J by 3 bases, with 13 bases between. Germline V lookup: CDR1 SEHNR, CDR2 FQNEAQ (reference sequence). CDR3 sequence (DNA): TGTGCCAGCAGCTTCAGCGGGACAGAGACAGATACGCAGTATTTT. Protein product: CASSFSGTETDTQYF.

In this sample, this clonotype turned up a few times. Here the CDR3 reads CSVGFGGTGGYTF. In DNA form, the CDR3 reads TGCAGCGTTGGTTTCGGGGGGACGGGTGGCTACACCTTC. This rearrangement joins TRBV29-1 to TRBJ1-2; D might be TRBD1 (5 bases). The CDR3 spans 13 residues. V shed 4 bases and J shed 7 bases, with 16 bases lying between them. The germline CDR1 and CDR2 sequences are SQVTM and ANQGSEA.